These 9 T cell receptor beta chains were sequenced from one sample in a study of tumor-infiltrating lymphocytes in primary liver carcinoma. Without any cell sorting, roughly 17-31 mg of bulk tissue yielded co-extracted RNA and DNA. A constant-region primer served to make TCR beta cDNA from 500 to 550 ng total RNA. A slightly modified ARM-PCR protocol with three nested multiplex PCR rounds produced these TCR beta libraries. TRBV1-TRBV30 forward primers paired with a C-beta reverse primer were used in the first two PCR rounds, which ran roughly 11 cycles each. TCRdb itself ran the multiplex PCR reads through MiXCR, one entry per CDR3 protein. The data show over 100,000 distinct CDR3 sequences, about two thirds seen once. Sequences were obtained from tumor-adjacent normal liver tissue. All receptors derive from a woman in her sixties or seventies with primary liver carcinoma and hepatitis B virus infection.

Concerning this clonotype: Likely a read error: the CDR3 ends without its conserved phenylalanine or tryptophan. The rearrangement links TRBV11-3 to TRBJ1-2; D not resolved. Germline V gives CDR1 SGHNT, CDR2 YENEEA. This CDR3 is built from 15 residues. V was pared by 8 bases and J by 4 bases, with 20 bases between. The CDR3 region is CASGPRPERRYGYTY. The CDR3 bases are TGTGCCAGCGGCCCACGACCGGAAAGGCGCTATGGCTACACCTAC.

Comments on this clonotype: An end of the junction differs from the germline gene, which may be a read error. This chain uses TRBV10-3 with TRBJ2-5; 9 bases are shared with TRBD1. Per the germline V gene, CDR1 is ENHRY and CDR2 is SYGVKD. The CDR3 has 18 amino acids. This chain's CDR3 is CAISESEPGQGFRETQYF. The CDR3 nucleotides are TGTGCCATCAGTGAGTCGGAACCGGGACAGGGCTTCAGAGAGACTCAGTACTTC.

CDR3: CASSNHWTSGVSPEEQFF. The CDR3 DNA sequence: TGTGCCAGCAGCAATCACTGGACTAGCGGGGTGTCCCCCGAAGAGCAGTTCTTC. The chain uses TRBV11-3 and TRBJ2-1; the match to TRBD2 covers 12 bases. In germline, CDR1 is SGHNT, CDR2 YENEEA. The length of the CDR3 is 18 residues. Trimming removed 5 bases from V and 10 bases from J; junction bases left unmatched: 18.

The table lists this clonotype with many counts. This rearrangement joins TRBV5-1 to TRBJ2-6; D is possibly TRBD2 (5 bases). This CDR3 comprises 15 residues. V dropped 0 bases and J dropped 2 bases, with 6 bases sitting between them. Germline CDR1 SGHRS, CDR2 YFSETQ. CDR3 DNA sequence: TGCGCCAGCAGCTTGGCCGGGGCTGGGGCCAACGTCCTGACTTTC. Its protein product is CASSLAGAGANVLTF.

V and J are TRBV28 and TRBJ2-1; D unclear. The CDR3 length is 12 residues. Trimming took off 3 bases at V and 7 bases at J, with 7 bases between the two ends. The germline V gene encodes CDR1 MDHEN and CDR2 SYDVKM. This CDR3 is CASSLGLNEQFF. CDR3 nucleotide sequence: TGTGCCAGCAGTTTGGGGTTAAATGAGCAGTTCTTC.

V gene TRBV11-1 combines with J gene TRBJ2-1; unclear D gene. CDR1 and CDR2 from the germline V gene are SGHAT and FQDESV (reference sequence). Trimming shortened V by 1 base and J by 10 bases, and 17 bases separated the two germline ends. The CDR3 length is 15 residues. The CDR3: CASSLGVGPGLEQFF. CDR3 DNA sequence: TGTGCCAGCAGCTTAGGGGTGGGCCCAGGCTTGGAGCAGTTCTTC.

Points on this clonotype: This may stem from a read error, because a much larger clone lies one nucleotide away. CDR3 amino acids: CAGSLGGTGSNTEAFF. In DNA, the CDR3 is TGTGCCGGCAGCTTGGGGGGGACAGGGAGCAACACTGAAGCTTTCTTT. This rearrangement joins TRBV11-2 to TRBJ1-1; 9 bases agree with TRBD1. Germline V gene data show CDR1 as SGHAT and CDR2 as FQNNGV. The CDR3 contains 16 residues.

Worth noting for this clonotype: This may be a read error, as it is one base from a much larger clone. The chain recombines TRBV11-2 with TRBJ2-3; 9 nucleotides agree with TRBD2. Germline V gene data show CDR1 as SGHAT and CDR2 as FQNNGV. The CDR3 is 14 amino acids. The CDR3 sequence: CASSSGTSTETQYF. CDR3 nucleotide sequence: TGTGCCAGCAGCTCCGGGACTAGCACAGAAACGCAGTATTTT.

This clonotype was recorded many times. V usage is TRBV5-1 and J usage is TRBJ2-2; D might be TRBD2 (5 bases). Looked up from germline, CDR1 is SGHRS and CDR2 is YFSETQ. Trimming stripped 0 bases from V and 5 bases from J, with 11 bases between. This CDR3 is 15 amino acids long. CDR3: CASSLARSGTGELFF. The CDR3, as DNA: TGCGCCAGCAGCTTGGCCAGATCGGGGACCGGGGAGCTGTTTTTT.